Below, 14 T cell receptor beta chains from the same sample are listed, as sequenced in a study of T cells in narcolepsy. Data came from immunoSEQ multiplex PCR; TCRdb stores just in-frame clones and leaves some out. Among around 32,000 clones listed, about 76% were seen once. The specimen was CD45RA- memory CD4+ T cells from PBMCs. These receptors were taken from a human donor with narcolepsy.

CDR3 sequence: CARSPLEGTDTQYF. The CDR3 DNA sequence: TGTGCCAGAAGCCCCTTAGAGGGCACAGATACGCAGTATTTT. The chain is built from TRBV5-3 and TRBJ2-3, with unresolved D. TRBV5-3 has ORF status, its function being uncertain. There are 14 residues in the CDR3. Trimming pared 4 bases from V and 1 base from J, leaving 10 bases between.

This clone has just one count. The gene calls are TRBV9 and TRBJ1-3; D unresolved. The CDR3 consists of 15 residues. V gave up 3 bases and J gave up 0 bases, with 10 bases separating them. Germline V gene lookup returns CDR1 SGDLS and CDR2 YYNGEE. The CDR3 DNA reads TGTGCCAGCAGCGAAGACCCCAACTCTGGAAACACCATATATTTT. Translation gives CASSEDPNSGNTIYF.

This chain links TRBV11-3 with TRBJ2-7; D remains ambiguous. The CDR3 has 15 amino acids. Trimming removed 4 bases at V and 1 base at J, with 14 bases between. From germline, CDR1 is SGHNT and CDR2 YENEEA. CDR3: CASSYRPSGSYEQYF. The CDR3 DNA follows: TGTGCCAGCAGCTATCGCCCGTCCGGGTCCTACGAGCAGTACTTC.

V gene TRBV4-3 combines with J gene TRBJ1-2; D gene unclear. Germline assignment: CDR1 LGHNA and CDR2 YSLEER. This CDR3 region has 15 residues. Trimming took 4 bases from V and 4 from J, leaving 16 bases between them. This CDR3 reads CASSPQEGTPYGYTF. CDR3 DNA: TGCGCCAGCAGCCCGCAAGAAGGCACCCCCTATGGCTACACCTTC.

The rearrangement joins TRBV27 to TRBJ2-2; TRBD1 might be the D (6 bases). This CDR3 region has 15 residues. Germline-derived CDR1 and CDR2 are MNHEY and SMNVEV (reference sequence). Trimming removed 7 bases from V and 1 base from J, with 13 bases in between. CDR3 sequence reads: CASTKRGLNTGELFF. CDR3 in DNA: TGTGCCAGCACAAAAAGGGGGTTGAACACCGGGGAGCTGTTTTTT.

Only a few counts were recorded for this clone. The J gene is TRBJ1-3, the V gene TRBV5-1; 10 bases fit TRBD1. V was pared by 2 bases and J by 2 bases, with 7 bases of the junction left unmatched. CDR3 length: 17 residues. Germline CDR1 SGHRS, CDR2 YFSETQ. The CDR3 reads CASSFGEGTGAGNTIYF. In DNA form, the CDR3 reads TGCGCCAGCAGCTTTGGGGAAGGGACAGGGGCTGGAAACACCATATATTTT.

This clone was seen a few times. Other nucleotide sequences from this sample produce the same CDR3. The rearrangement joins TRBV30 to TRBJ1-2, with TRBD1 matching 7 bases. Germline CDR1 and CDR2: GTSNPN and SVGIG (reference sequence). With V trimmed by 1 base and J by 3 bases, 5 bases remained unmatched. The CDR3 is 14 amino acids. The CDR3: CAWSGRQGHYGYTF. The CDR3 DNA sequence: TGTGCCTGGAGTGGCCGACAGGGACACTATGGCTACACCTTC. The full variable domain, its missing parts supplied by reference TRBV30 and TRBJ1-2, is SQTIHQWPATLVQPVGSPLSLECTVEGTSNPNLYWYRQAAGRGLQLLFYSVGIGQISSEVPQNLSASRPQDRQFILSSKKLLLSDSGFYLCAWSGRQGHYGYTFGSGTRLTVV.

The chain's CDR3 is CASRSGTGDEQYF. CDR3 nucleotides: TGTGCCAGCAGGAGCGGGACAGGGGACGAGCAGTACTTC. The chain is built from TRBV5-8 and TRBJ2-7; 10 bases align to TRBD1. V lost 5 bases and J lost 5; bases outside the gene matches: 4. Germline V CDR1 and CDR2: SGHTS, YDEGEE. The CDR3 sequence is 13 residues long.

This clone was seen a single time. This chain uses TRBV28 with TRBJ2-5; D might be TRBD1 (6 bases). In germline, CDR1 is MDHEN, CDR2 SYDVKM. Trimming took 5 bases from V and 1 from J, leaving 14 bases between them. The CDR3 is 15 amino acids. CDR3 in amino acids: CASSIGGGGQETQYF. The CDR3 nucleotides are TGTGCCAGCAGTATAGGTGGGGGCGGCCAAGAGACCCAGTACTTC.

This chain connects TRBV4-3 to TRBJ2-3; 7 nucleotides line up with TRBD2. From germline, CDR1 is LGHNA and CDR2 YSLEER. The CDR3 sequence is 15 residues long. The V segment lost 0 bases and the J segment 7 bases; nucleotides outside the gene matches: 7. The CDR3 spells CASSQERLAGHTQYF. DNA for the CDR3: TGCGCCAGCAGCCAAGAGAGATTAGCGGGCCATACGCAGTATTTT.

The J gene is TRBJ1-4, the V gene TRBV7-2, with no clear D. The V end was cut by 8 bases, the J end by 4 bases, with 11 bases between. The CDR3 is 13 amino acids. CDR1 SGHTA and CDR2 FQGNSA come from the germline V gene. The CDR3 DNA sequence: TGTGCCAGCTCCTGGGCGAATAATGAAAAACTGTTTTTT. Amino acids: CASSWANNEKLFF.

The chain joins TRBV7-8 to TRBJ2-2; no firm D call. The CDR3 totals 17 residues. Trimming pared 2 bases from V and 4 bases from J, leaving 17 bases between. Per germline, CDR1 SGHVS and CDR2 FQNEAQ. The CDR3 sequence: CASSLFAAAEITGELFF. The DNA for the CDR3 is TGTGCCAGCAGCTTATTTGCAGCAGCCGAGATCACCGGGGAGCTGTTTTTT.

The chain employs TRBV6-5 and TRBJ1-1; possibly TRBD1 for D (6 bases). The V end was cut by 5 bases, the J end by 7 bases, with 20 bases between. The CDR3 has 15 residues. Per germline, CDR1 MNHEY and CDR2 SVGAGI. CDR3 region: CASSLAPGGGHEAFF. CDR3 nucleotide sequence: TGTGCCAGCAGTCTCGCCCCGGGAGGGGGACATGAAGCTTTCTTT.

The chain carries TRBV6-6 and TRBJ2-7, with a weak D call TRBD2 (5 bases). Germline V CDR1 and CDR2: MNHNY, SVGAGI (reference sequence). There are 12 residues in the CDR3. V lost 5 bases and J lost 2, with 7 bases in between. CDR3 region: CASSSGAYEQYF. The CDR3 DNA reads as TGTGCCAGCAGTAGCGGCGCCTACGAGCAGTACTTC.